This is a list of T cell receptor beta chains from one sample in a study of T cell repertoires in aging, cancer and after chemotherapy. Each CDR3 protein gets one entry after TCRdb re-called the multiplex PCR reads with MiXCR. The table includes several thousand distinct CDR3 sequences, more than 30% detected once. The source material was blood. These TCRs come from a human donor with a blood cancer. Each CDR3 is given with its conserved first and last residue. Each record gives: V gene, J gene, clone size, D gene, CDR3 protein, CDR3 DNA. A D gene is named only where the DNA matches it firmly. For some rows the clone size is stated as once, few or many, or as a class when expanded; others skip it.

v_gene: TRBV6-1; j_gene: TRBJ2-3; abundance: medium-sized; d_gene: NA; CDR3aa: CASSRGGTTDTQYF; CDR3nt: TGTGCCAGCTCACGAGGGGGGACCACAGATACGCAGTATTTT
v_gene: TRBV19; j_gene: TRBJ1-1; abundance: medium-sized; d_gene: NA; CDR3aa: CASTVWGNTEAFF; CDR3nt: TGTGCCAGTACGGTGTGGGGCAACACTGAAGCTTTCTTT
v_gene: TRBV20-1; j_gene: TRBJ2-3; abundance: few; d_gene: NA; CDR3aa: CSATQPLPASTDTQYF; CDR3nt: TGCAGTGCCACCCAGCCCCTACCGGCTAGCACAGATACGCAGTATTTT
v_gene: TRBV7-2; j_gene: TRBJ1-1; abundance: NA; d_gene: NA; CDR3aa: CASSLDGAGTEAFF; CDR3nt: TGTGCCAGCAGCTTAGACGGGGCCGGCACTGAAGCTTTCTTT
v_gene: TRBV6-6; j_gene: TRBJ2-7; abundance: NA; d_gene: TRBD2; CDR3aa: CASRTSGSYEQYF; CDR3nt: TGTGCCAGCAGGACTAGCGGATCCTACGAGCAGTACTTC
v_gene: TRBV19; j_gene: TRBJ1-5; abundance: few; d_gene: TRBD1; CDR3aa: CASSIVGGTPQHF; CDR3nt: TGTGCCAGTAGTATAGTAGGGGGCACGCCCCAGCATTTT
v_gene: TRBV5-1; j_gene: TRBJ2-1; abundance: NA; d_gene: TRBD2; CDR3aa: CASSRVAGGPQYNEQFF; CDR3nt: TGCGCCAGCAGTCGAGTAGCGGGGGGGCCGCAATACAATGAGCAGTTCTTC
v_gene: TRBV15; j_gene: TRBJ2-7; abundance: medium-sized; d_gene: NA; CDR3aa: CATSRRLGYEQYF; CDR3nt: TGTGCCACCAGCCGCAGGTTGGGTTACGAGCAGTACTTC
v_gene: TRBV19; j_gene: TRBJ1-5; abundance: NA; d_gene: NA; CDR3aa: CASSLTYSSLYQPQHF; CDR3nt: TGTGCCAGTAGCTTAACCTACTCTTCTCTCTATCAGCCCCAGCATTTT
v_gene: TRBV6-5; j_gene: TRBJ1-4; abundance: NA; d_gene: NA; CDR3aa: CASRTGWEREKLFF; CDR3nt: TGTGCCAGCAGAACAGGGTGGGAACGTGAAAAACTGTTTTTT
v_gene: TRBV6-5; j_gene: TRBJ2-7; abundance: medium-sized; d_gene: TRBD2; CDR3aa: CASSYQREYDEQYF; CDR3nt: TGTGCCAGCAGTTACCAGCGGGAGTACGACGAGCAGTACTTC
v_gene: TRBV10-3; j_gene: TRBJ1-1; abundance: few; d_gene: TRBD1; CDR3aa: CAISESYWVGTGNTEAFF; CDR3nt: TGTGCCATCAGTGAGTCTTATTGGGTCGGGACAGGGAACACTGAAGCTTTCTTT
v_gene: TRBV30; j_gene: TRBJ2-1; abundance: medium-sized; d_gene: NA; CDR3aa: CASTGEGYNEQFF; CDR3nt: TGTGCCTCAACCGGAGAAGGCTACAATGAGCAGTTCTTC
v_gene: TRBV13; j_gene: TRBJ2-3; abundance: NA; d_gene: NA; CDR3aa: CASLWSGTGPTDTQYF; CDR3nt: TGTGCCAGCTTATGGTCGGGCACAGGGCCCACAGATACGCAGTATTTT
v_gene: TRBV5-6; j_gene: TRBJ2-7; abundance: medium-sized; d_gene: TRBD1; CDR3aa: CASTPGGTGAQYF; CDR3nt: TGTGCCAGCACCCCGGGCGGGACAGGGGCCCAGTACTTC
v_gene: TRBV18; j_gene: TRBJ1-5; abundance: few; d_gene: NA; CDR3aa: CASSPGWGQPQHF; CDR3nt: TGTGCCAGCTCACCTGGCTGGGGGCAGCCCCAGCATTTT
v_gene: TRBV5-6; j_gene: TRBJ2-1; abundance: NA; d_gene: NA; CDR3aa: CASSLRGVAAYNEQFF; CDR3nt: TGTGCCAGCAGCCTGAGGGGGGTCGCGGCCTACAATGAGCAGTTCTTC
v_gene: TRBV7-6; j_gene: TRBJ2-7; abundance: few; d_gene: TRBD1; CDR3aa: CASSPGTGLGEQYF; CDR3nt: TGTGCCAGCAGCCCCGGGACAGGGTTGGGTGAGCAGTACTTC
v_gene: TRBV10-3; j_gene: TRBJ1-1; abundance: few; d_gene: NA; CDR3aa: CAISEQGNVAFF; CDR3nt: TGTGCCATCAGTGAGCAGGGGAACGTAGCTTTCTTT